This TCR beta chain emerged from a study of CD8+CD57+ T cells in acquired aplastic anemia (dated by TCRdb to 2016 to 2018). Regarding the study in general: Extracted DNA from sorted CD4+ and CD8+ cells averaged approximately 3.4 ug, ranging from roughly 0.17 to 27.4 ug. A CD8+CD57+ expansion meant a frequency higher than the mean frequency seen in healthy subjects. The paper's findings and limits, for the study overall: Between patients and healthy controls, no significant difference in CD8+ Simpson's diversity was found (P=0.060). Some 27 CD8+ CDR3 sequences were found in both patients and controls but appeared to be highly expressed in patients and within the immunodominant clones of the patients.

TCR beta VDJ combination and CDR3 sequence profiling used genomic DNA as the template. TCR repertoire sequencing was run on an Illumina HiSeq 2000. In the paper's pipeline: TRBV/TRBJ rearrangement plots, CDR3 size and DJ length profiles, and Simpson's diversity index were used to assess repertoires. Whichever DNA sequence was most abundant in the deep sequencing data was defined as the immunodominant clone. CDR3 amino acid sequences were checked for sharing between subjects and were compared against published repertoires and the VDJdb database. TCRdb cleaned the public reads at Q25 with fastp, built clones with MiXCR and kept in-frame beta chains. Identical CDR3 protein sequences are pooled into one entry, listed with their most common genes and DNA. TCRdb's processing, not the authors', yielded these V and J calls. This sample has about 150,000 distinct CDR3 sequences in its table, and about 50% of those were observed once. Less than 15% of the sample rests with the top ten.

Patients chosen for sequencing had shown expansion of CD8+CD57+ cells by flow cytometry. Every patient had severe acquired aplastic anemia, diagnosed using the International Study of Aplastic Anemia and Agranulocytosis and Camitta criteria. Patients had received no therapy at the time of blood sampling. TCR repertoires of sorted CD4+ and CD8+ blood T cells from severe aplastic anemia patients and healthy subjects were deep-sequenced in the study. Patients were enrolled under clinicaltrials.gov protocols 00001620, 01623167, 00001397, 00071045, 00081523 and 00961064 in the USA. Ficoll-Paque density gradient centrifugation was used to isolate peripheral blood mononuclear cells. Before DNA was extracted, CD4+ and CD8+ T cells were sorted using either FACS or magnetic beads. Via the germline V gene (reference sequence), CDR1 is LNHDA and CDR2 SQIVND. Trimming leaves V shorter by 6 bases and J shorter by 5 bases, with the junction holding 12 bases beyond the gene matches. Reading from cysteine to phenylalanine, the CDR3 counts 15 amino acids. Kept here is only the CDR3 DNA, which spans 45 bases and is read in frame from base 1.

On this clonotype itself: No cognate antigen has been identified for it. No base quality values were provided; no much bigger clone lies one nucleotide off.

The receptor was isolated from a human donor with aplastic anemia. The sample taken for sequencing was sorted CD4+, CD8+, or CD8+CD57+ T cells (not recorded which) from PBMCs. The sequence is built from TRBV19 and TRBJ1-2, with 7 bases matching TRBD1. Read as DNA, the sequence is TGTGCCAGTAGGCGACCCGGGACAGAAAGATATGGCTACACCTTC. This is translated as CASRRPGTERYGYTF.